This entry concerns a single T cell receptor beta chain. The antigen is undetermined. This specimen belongs to a study of T cell responses to AZD1222 COVID-19 vaccine. Study-level results: It should be noted that donors were predominantly white British and more often female, and clonal diversity was possibly underestimated.

CDR1 and CDR2 (germline): MNHEY, SVGAGI. This CDR3 spans 14 amino acids. V was cut by 9 bases and J by 7 bases, with 16 bases left in between. TCRdb's table, derived via immunoSEQ multiplex PCR, lists solely in-frame clones and lacks some. The profile covers 90,000 to 100,000 clones, with about 88% appearing a single time and about 16% taken by the ten largest. The V and J genes are TRBV6-5 and TRBJ1-6; unclear D gene. The source material was peripheral blood, sampled 28 days after the second AZD1222 dose. The receptor was derived from an adult who received the AZD1222 COVID-19 vaccine. The CDR3 DNA reads as TGTGCCAGTAAATCCCACCTCGACAATTCACCCCTCCACTTT. This encodes CASKSHLDNSPLHF.